The 10 T cell receptor beta chains reported below all come from one sample, sequenced in a study of blood T cell repertoires in COVID-19. Generated by immunoSEQ multiplex PCR, the TCRdb table keeps only in-frame clones and is missing some. Of under 300,000 clones listed, roughly 83% were seen once; the top ten hold roughly 9.6%. The specimen was peripheral blood. Every receptor here comes from a woman aged 80 or older with acute or convalescent COVID-19.

The V and J genes are TRBV10-3 and TRBJ2-3; possibly TRBD2 for D (5 bases). Germline V gene lookup returns CDR1 ENHRY and CDR2 SYGVKD. CDR3 size: 12 residues. Deletions cut 6 bases from V and 5 bases from J, with 9 bases between. DNA of the CDR3: TGTGCCATCAGCACTGAGGGAGATACGCAGTATTTT. It is translated as CAISTEGDTQYF.

The V call is TRBV28, the J call TRBJ1-5, with D possibly being TRBD1 (5 bases). CDR1 and CDR2 from the germline V gene are MDHEN and SYDVKM. Trimming stripped 7 bases from V and 6 bases from J, with 10 bases between. This CDR3 has 12 amino acids. The chain's CDR3 is CASTVGPQPQHF. In DNA form, the CDR3 reads TGTGCCAGCACCGTGGGGCCTCAGCCCCAGCATTTT.

The chain is built from TRBV5-1 and TRBJ1-2; 7 nucleotides line up with TRBD1. The length of the CDR3 is 16 residues. Germline-derived CDR1 and CDR2 are SGHRS and YFSETQ. V trimming: 4 bases; J trimming: 8 bases; junction bases outside the gene matches: 17. The CDR3 DNA follows: TGCGCCAGCAGCCCAGAAGGGGGAACAGGGGCGCGGGGCTACACCTTC. Translating it yields CASSPEGGTGARGYTF.

This clone was seen only a few times. The J gene is TRBJ1-1, the V gene TRBV10-3, with TRBD1 matching over 8 bases. The CDR3 contains 17 residues. Per germline, CDR1 ENHRY and CDR2 SYGVKD. The V gene end was trimmed by 3 bases and the J gene end by 4 bases; junction bases not matched to a gene: 13. CDR3: CAISDPGWTGKGTEAFF. In nucleotides, the CDR3 is TGTGCCATCAGTGATCCCGGTTGGACAGGGAAGGGCACTGAAGCTTTCTTT.

This clone appeared once. V gene TRBV28 combines with J gene TRBJ2-5; a weak D match, TRBD2 (6 bases). In germline, CDR1 is MDHEN, CDR2 SYDVKM. There are 14 residues in the CDR3. Trimming removed 3 bases from V and 5 bases from J, with 13 bases in between. The CDR3 is CASSFVGGRETQYF. As DNA, the CDR3 is TGTGCCAGCAGTTTCGTCGGAGGGCGGGAGACCCAGTACTTC.

The rearrangement uses TRBV11-2 and TRBJ2-7, with TRBD1 as a possible D gene (6 bases). V lost 5 bases and J lost 6, with 20 bases in between. The CDR3 sequence is 15 residues long. CDR1 SGHAT and CDR2 FQNNGV come from the germline V gene. CDR3 nucleotide sequence: TGTGCCAGCAGCCGAGGGGCCAAGGGGGAATTCGAGCAGTACTTC. Its protein is CASSRGAKGEFEQYF.

The chain recombines TRBV29-1 with TRBJ2-3, with a possible D match to TRBD1 (7 bases). Between the trimmed V and J ends, which lost 4 bases and 5 bases, there was a span of 10 bases. The CDR3 has 12 residues. Per the germline V gene, CDR1 is SQVTM and CDR2 is ANQGSEA. CDR3 DNA: TGCAGCGTTGCCCAGGGGGGAGATACGCAGTATTTT. Translating it yields CSVAQGGDTQYF.

This rearrangement joins TRBV30 to TRBJ1-1, with D hard to call. This CDR3 comprises 11 residues. Germline V gene sequence: CDR1 GTSNPN, CDR2 SVGIG (reference sequence). The V gene lost 0 bases and the J gene lost 7 bases, with 6 bases spanning the gap. The CDR3, as DNA: TGTGCCTGGAGTGTAAGTAGTGAAGCTTTCTTT. This sequence encodes CAWSVSSEAFF.

The V and J genes are TRBV3-1 (or the pseudogene TRBV3-2) and TRBJ1-6, with D possibly being TRBD1 (6 bases). Germline CDR1 LGHDT, CDR2 YNNKEL (reference sequence). With 4 bases removed from V and 5 bases from J, the gap between germline ends came to 15 bases. The CDR3 covers 16 residues. The CDR3: CASSPQGGANNSPLHF. The CDR3 DNA is TGTGCCAGCAGCCCCCAAGGGGGTGCAAATAATTCACCCCTCCACTTT.

This clone has a single count. This chain uses TRBV7-3 with TRBJ2-3, with D perhaps TRBD1 (6 bases). Germline lookup yields CDR1 SGHTA and CDR2 FQGTGA. V dropped 5 bases and J dropped 0 bases, with 15 bases sitting between them. The CDR3 extends over 16 amino acids. The CDR3 DNA reads as TGTGCCAGCAGCCAGGGGCAGGGCCGGAGCACAGATACGCAGTATTTT. Translation: CASSQGQGRSTDTQYF.